A single sample gave rise to the 27 T cell receptor beta chains below, sequenced in a study of beta chain features in type 1 diabetes. All of the isolated RNA was reverse transcribed, so expressed TCRB transcripts were sequenced. TCRdb's copy holds only in-frame clones and misses some; the assay was immunoSEQ multiplex PCR. The table has a few hundred thousand clones, 14% seen once. Material for sequencing was central memory CD4+ T cells from blood. These receptors all stem from a man in his thirties or forties in good health.

This clone was detected a few times. This chain connects TRBV6-1 to TRBJ1-5; 7 bases map to TRBD1. CDR1 is MNHNS, CDR2 SASEGT, per germline. Losses at the gene ends were 5 bases for V and 7 bases for J; bases not matched to a gene: 5. The CDR3 is 13 amino acids. The CDR3 loop is CASSFDRDQPQHF. The CDR3 region has the DNA TGTGCCAGCAGTTTTGACAGGGACCAGCCCCAGCATTTT.

This clone was recorded many times. The chain joins TRBV2 to TRBJ2-7, with D possibly called TRBD1 or TRBD2 (5 bases each). The CDR3 runs 13 residues. In germline, CDR1 is SNHLY, CDR2 FYNNEI. Trimming removed 3 bases at V and 7 bases at J, with 13 bases between. Here the CDR3 reads CASSEVGVGEQYV. The CDR3 region has the DNA TGTGCCAGCAGTGAGGTGGGGGTAGGGGAGCAGTACGTC.

In its sample, this clone was seen a few times. This chain joins TRBV5-4 and TRBJ2-3; unclear D gene. This CDR3 has 18 residues. CDR1 is SGHNT, CDR2 YYREEE, per germline (reference sequence). Trimming stripped 4 bases from V and 3 bases from J, with 24 bases between. The CDR3 coding sequence is TGTGCCAGCAGCAGGACCTGGGGTTTTGGGCAACGGACAGATACGCAGTATTTT. It encodes CASSRTWGFGQRTDTQYF.

There are a few counts of this clone. The chain carries TRBV2 and TRBJ2-5; no firm D call. Germline CDR1 reads SNHLY; CDR2 reads FYNNEI. CDR3 length: 12 amino acids. V lost 1 base, J lost 4 bases, and 4 bases lay in between. For the CDR3, the DNA is TGTGCCAGCAGTGAAGTCGGAGAGACCCAGTACTTC. As protein: CASSEVGETQYF. Full variable domain (missing parts from reference TRBV2 and TRBJ2-5): EPEVTQTPSHQVTQMGQEVILRCVPISNHLYFYWYRQILGQKVEFLVSFYNNEISEKSEIFDDQFSVERPDGSNFTLKIRSTKLEDSAMYFCASSEVGETQYFGPGTRLLVL.

This chain links TRBV6-5 with TRBJ1-2; 9 bases agree with TRBD1. J was trimmed by 5 bases and V by 6 bases; bases with no gene match: 7. Germline V lookup: CDR1 MNHEY, CDR2 SVGAGI. The CDR3 loop spans 14 amino acids. CDR3 loop: CASSRTGELYGYTF. The CDR3 DNA sequence: TGTGCCAGCAGCCGGACAGGGGAGCTGTATGGCTACACCTTC.

The J gene is TRBJ2-2, the V gene TRBV11-3; TRBD2 might be the D (5 bases). This CDR3 has 14 residues. Germline V gene data show CDR1 as SGHNT and CDR2 as YENEEA. Trimming removed 5 bases from V and 7 bases from J, with 14 bases in between. DNA for the CDR3: TGTGCCAGCAGCCCCCAGAGGGAAGGCGGGGAGCTGTTTTTT. Amino acids: CASSPQREGGELFF.

This sequence joins TRBV7-2 and TRBJ1-6; no firm D call. CDR1 and CDR2 from the germline V gene are SGHTA and FQGNSA. This CDR3 is 13 amino acids long. Trimming pared 8 bases from V and 9 bases from J, leaving 14 bases between. In DNA form, the CDR3 reads TGTGCCAGCCTACGGCAGGATCCTTCACCCCTCCACTTT. Translating it yields CASLRQDPSPLHF.

CDR3 sequence reads: CASSQRSQRLSGNTIYF. In DNA, the CDR3 is TGTGCCAGCAGCCAACGGTCACAGCGCCTCTCTGGAAACACCATATATTTT. The chain links TRBV7-2 to TRBJ1-3; D gene uncertain. The CDR3 is 17 amino acids. Germline CDR1 reads SGHTA; CDR2 reads FQGNSA. V lost 5 bases, J lost 0 bases, and 17 bases lay in between.

This clone was seen a few times. The chain is built from TRBV6-5 and TRBJ2-2, with 8 bases identical to TRBD1. This CDR3 contains 14 residues. CDR1 is MNHEY and CDR2 is SVGAGI in the germline V gene. The junction had 8 bases not matched to a gene; V was cut back by 10 bases and J by 4 bases. This chain's CDR3 is CATDRGPATGELFF. CDR3 nucleotide sequence: TGTGCCACCGACAGGGGACCAGCCACCGGGGAGCTGTTTTTT.

Concerning this clone itself: Sequence at one end of the junction differs from germline and may be a read error. The chain links TRBV7-7 to TRBJ2-2, with 13 bases lining up with TRBD2. Germline lookup yields CDR1 SSHAT and CDR2 FNYEAQ (reference sequence). The CDR3 totals 17 residues. Here the CDR3 DNA reads TGTGCTAGCAGCTTAACTAGCGGGAGGGCGAGCACCGGGGAGCTGTTTTTT. Translating it yields CASSLTSGRASTGELFF.

This clone was picked up a small number of times. The rearrangement uses TRBV18 and TRBJ2-3; D possibly uses TRBD1 or TRBD2 (6 bases each). This CDR3 is 17 amino acids long. The ends were cut back, 1 base at V and 4 bases at J, with 18 bases in the middle. Germline assignment: CDR1 KGHSH and CDR2 LQKENI. CDR3: CASSPRVYGGRPDTQYF. CDR3 in DNA: TGTGCCAGCTCACCACGAGTTTATGGGGGGCGTCCAGATACGCAGTATTTT. The variable domain in full, with the rest retrieved from reference TRBV18 and TRBJ2-3, is NAGVMQNPRHLVRRRGQEARLRCSPMKGHSHVYWYRQLPEEGLKFMVYLQKENIIDESGMPKERFSAEFPKEGPSILRIQQVVRGDSAAYFCASSPRVYGGRPDTQYFGPGTRLTVL.

The rearrangement joins TRBV11-1 to TRBJ2-1; D remains unclear. The CDR3 extends over 15 amino acids. V was shortened by 5 bases and J by 1 base, with 12 bases between the two germline ends. Germline values: CDR1 SGHAT, CDR2 FQDESV (reference sequence). As DNA, the CDR3 is TGTGCCAGCAGCCCCTCCGACCATTCCTACAATGAGCAGTTCTTC. Its translation is CASSPSDHSYNEQFF. Combining the CDR3 with reference TRBV11-1 and TRBJ2-1 gives the whole variable domain EAEVAQSPRYKITEKSQAVAFWCDPISGHATLYWYRQILGQGPELLVQFQDESVVDDSQLPKDRFSAERLKGVDSTLKIQPAELGDSAMYLCASSPSDHSYNEQFFGPGTRLTVL.

In its sample, this clone was seen a few times. One junction end disagrees with the germline gene, perhaps due to a read error. The chain links TRBV5-4 to TRBJ2-3; 8 bases are a match to TRBD1. Germline V CDR1 and CDR2: SGHNT, YYREEE (reference sequence). CDR3 length equals 18 residues. In nucleotides, the CDR3 is TGTGTCAGCAGCTCAACAGGGGGAATTTCTGCTAGCACAGATACGCAGTATTTT. Its translation is CVSSSTGGISASTDTQYF.

This clone appeared a few times. The rearrangement links TRBV7-9 to TRBJ2-1; D is possibly TRBD1 or TRBD2 (5 bases each). CDR1 is SEHNR, CDR2 FQNEAQ, per germline (reference sequence). This CDR3 contains 15 residues. The ends were cut back, 7 bases at V and 4 bases at J, with 17 bases in the middle. CDR3 region: CASTLSRGLYNEQFF. CDR3 nucleotide sequence: TGTGCCAGCACACTCTCACGGGGCCTATACAATGAGCAGTTCTTC.

The chain has TRBV5-6 and TRBJ2-3; possibly TRBD2 for D (5 bases). Germline V gene data show CDR1 as SGHDT and CDR2 as YYEEEE. Trimming removed 0 bases from V and 4 bases from J, with 6 bases in between. CDR3 length: 13 residues. CDR3 DNA: TGTGCCAGCAGCTTGGGGACTTCAGATACGCAGTATTTT. Translated: CASSLGTSDTQYF.

A few counts support this clone. The chain couples TRBV7-2 to TRBJ1-1; perhaps TRBD1 as D (5 bases). V was pared by 7 bases and J by 1 base, with 7 bases between. Germline V gene data show CDR1 as SGHTA and CDR2 as FQGNSA. This CDR3 comprises 12 residues. In DNA, the CDR3 is TGTGCCAGCACCGGGGGGAACACTGAAGCTTTCTTT. Translation gives CASTGGNTEAFF.

This clone was observed at least ten times. J is TRBJ2-2 and V is TRBV14; no reliable D call. The germline gives CDR1 SGHDN, CDR2 FVKESK. This CDR3 is 13 amino acids long. V lost 4 bases, J lost 1 base, and 4 bases lay in between. The CDR3: CASSPLNTGELFF. DNA of the CDR3: TGTGCCAGCAGCCCTCTGAACACCGGGGAGCTGTTTTTT.

This chain joins TRBV6-6 and TRBJ1-4; TRBD1 matches 7 bases. This CDR3 spans 13 amino acids. CDR1 and CDR2 from the germline V gene are MNHNY and SVGAGI (reference sequence). V gave up 7 bases and J gave up 8 bases; unmatched junction bases: 7. The CDR3 loop is CASTRMTGEKLFF. The CDR3 nucleotides read TGTGCCAGCACTAGGATGACAGGGGAAAAACTGTTTTTT.

This clone was detected many times. V usage is TRBV2 and J usage is TRBJ2-7, with 8 positions matching TRBD1. V was clipped by 6 bases and J by 7 bases; unmatched bases: 5. The CDR3 consists of 12 residues. Germline V gene lookup returns CDR1 SNHLY and CDR2 FYNNEI. CDR3 protein: CASRRQGREQYV. The CDR3, as DNA: TGTGCCAGCAGAAGACAGGGGCGGGAGCAGTACGTC.

This clone was seen only a few times. The chain joins TRBV6-5 to TRBJ2-1, with 7 bases lining up with TRBD2. J gave up 9 bases and V 0 bases, and 5 bases lay outside the gene matches. The CDR3 covers 14 residues. Germline V CDR1 and CDR2: MNHEY, SVGAGI. CDR3 sequence (DNA): TGTGCCAGCAGTTACTCTACATGGGGGGGTGAGCAGTTCTTC. This gives the protein CASSYSTWGGEQFF.

The rearrangement links TRBV11-2 to TRBJ2-2; TRBD1 agrees at 8 bases. With 1 base clipped from V and 7 bases from J, the junction kept 2 bases outside the gene matches. Germline V lookup: CDR1 SGHAT, CDR2 FQNNGV. This CDR3 contains 14 residues. CDR3 loop: CASSLAGGIGELFF. The CDR3 nucleotides are TGTGCCAGCAGCTTAGCAGGGGGCATCGGGGAGCTGTTTTTT.

Only a few counts were recorded for this clone. The rearrangement joins TRBV6-1 to TRBJ1-2; D ambiguous. Germline V gene data show CDR1 as MNHNS and CDR2 as SASEGT. The CDR3 spans 12 residues. Trimming stripped 2 bases from V and 8 bases from J, with 9 bases between. CDR3 protein: CASSETAAGYTF. The CDR3 DNA sequence: TGTGCCAGCAGTGAAACAGCTGCCGGCTACACCTTC.

V and J are TRBV6-5 and TRBJ1-6, with D unclear. There are 14 residues in the CDR3. Deletions cut 7 bases from V and 7 bases from J, with 14 bases between. Germline loops: CDR1 MNHEY, CDR2 SVGAGI. CDR3 loop: CASITSTQNSPLHF. In DNA form, the CDR3 reads TGTGCCAGCATCACCTCAACCCAGAATTCACCCCTCCACTTT.

This clone was detected ten times or more. This chain links TRBV28 with TRBJ2-6; 7 nucleotides match TRBD1. CDR3 length: 14 amino acids. Trimming at V came to 8 bases and at J to 9 bases, leaving 10 bases not matched to a gene. CDR1 and CDR2 from the germline V gene are MDHEN and SYDVKM. The DNA of the CDR3 is TGTGCCAGCCTCAACCCGGGACAGAGCAACGTCCTGACTTTC. It translates to CASLNPGQSNVLTF.

This sequence joins TRBV7-2 and TRBJ2-5, with D perhaps matching TRBD2 (6 bases). The germline V gene encodes CDR1 SGHTA and CDR2 FQGNSA. This CDR3 has 13 residues. The germline V and J ends were trimmed by 5 bases and 2 bases, with 9 bases remaining between them. CDR3 coding DNA: TGTGCCAGCAGCGGCAGCGGGCAAGAGACCCAGTACTTC. Its protein product is CASSGSGQETQYF.

This clone was counted only a few times. The chain uses TRBV7-2 and TRBJ2-1, with a weak D call TRBD2 (5 bases). Trimming shortened V by 1 base and J by 5 bases, and 15 bases separated the two germline ends. The CDR3 length is 16 residues. From germline, CDR1 is SGHTA and CDR2 FQGNSA. The CDR3 DNA reads as TGTGCCAGCAGCTTAGTTGGGAGTTTCCCGAACAATGAGCAGTTCTTC. It codes for CASSLVGSFPNNEQFF.

This clone was found a few times. The gene calls are TRBV6-5 and TRBJ2-2; a possible D gene is TRBD1 (6 bases). CDR1 and CDR2 (germline): MNHEY, SVGAGI. The germline V and J ends were trimmed by 5 bases and 6 bases, with 16 bases remaining between them. This CDR3 region has 15 residues. The CDR3 nucleotides read TGTGCCAGCAGTCGATCCTACCAGGGGTCCGGGGAGCTGTTTTTT. Amino acid sequence: CASSRSYQGSGELFF.